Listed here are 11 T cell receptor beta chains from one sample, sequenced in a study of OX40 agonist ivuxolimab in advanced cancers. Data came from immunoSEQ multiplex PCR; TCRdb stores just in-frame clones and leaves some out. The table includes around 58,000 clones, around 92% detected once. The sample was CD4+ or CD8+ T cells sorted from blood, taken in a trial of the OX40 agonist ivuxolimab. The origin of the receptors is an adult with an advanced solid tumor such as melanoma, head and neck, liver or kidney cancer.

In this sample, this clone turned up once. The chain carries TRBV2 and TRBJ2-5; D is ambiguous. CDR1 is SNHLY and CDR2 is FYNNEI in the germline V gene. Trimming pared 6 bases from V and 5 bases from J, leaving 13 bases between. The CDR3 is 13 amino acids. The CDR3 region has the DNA TGTGCCAGCAGCGGGCCTCAACTGGAGACCCAGTACTTC. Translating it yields CASSGPQLETQYF. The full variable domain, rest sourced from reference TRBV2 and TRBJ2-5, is EPEVTQTPSHQVTQMGQEVILRCVPISNHLYFYWYRQILGQKVEFLVSFYNNEISEKSEIFDDQFSVERPDGSNFTLKIRSTKLEDSAMYFCASSGPQLETQYFGPGTRLLVL.

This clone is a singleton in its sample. As DNA, the CDR3 is TGTGCCAGCAGTGAACAGGCAGATCTCAGCTACGGCTACACCTTC. It codes for CASSEQADLSYGYTF. The V and J genes are TRBV2 and TRBJ1-2, with D unresolved. V was clipped by 2 bases and J by 8 bases, with 18 bases between them. Germline V lookup: CDR1 SNHLY, CDR2 FYNNEI. The CDR3 runs to 15 residues.

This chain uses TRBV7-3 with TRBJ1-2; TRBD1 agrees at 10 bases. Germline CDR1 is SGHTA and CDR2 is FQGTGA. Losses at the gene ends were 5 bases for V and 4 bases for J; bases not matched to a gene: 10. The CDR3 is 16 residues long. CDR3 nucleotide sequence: TGTGCCAGCAGCCCGGGACAGGGGCTTCCAGGCTATGGCTACACCTTC. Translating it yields CASSPGQGLPGYGYTF.

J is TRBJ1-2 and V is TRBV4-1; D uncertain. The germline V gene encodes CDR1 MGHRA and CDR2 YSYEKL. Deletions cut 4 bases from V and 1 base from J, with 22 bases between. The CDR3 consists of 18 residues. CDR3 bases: TGCGCCAGCAGCCGGCACATCACGATAAAAAGAGATAACTATGGCTACACCTTC. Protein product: CASSRHITIKRDNYGYTF.

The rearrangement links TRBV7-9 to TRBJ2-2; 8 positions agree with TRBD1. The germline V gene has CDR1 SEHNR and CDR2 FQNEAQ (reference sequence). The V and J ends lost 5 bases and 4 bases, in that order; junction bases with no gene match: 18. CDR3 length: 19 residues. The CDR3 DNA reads TGTGCCAGCAGCCAGAGATTCGACAGGGGTATGGTGGGCACCGGGGAGCTGTTTTTT. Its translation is CASSQRFDRGMVGTGELFF.

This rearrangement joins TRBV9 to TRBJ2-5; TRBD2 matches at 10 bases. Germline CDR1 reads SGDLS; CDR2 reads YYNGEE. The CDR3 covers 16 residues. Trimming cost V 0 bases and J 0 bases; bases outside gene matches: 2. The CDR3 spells CASSVDTSGDQETQYF. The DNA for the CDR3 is TGTGCCAGCAGCGTAGATACTAGCGGGGACCAAGAGACCCAGTACTTC.

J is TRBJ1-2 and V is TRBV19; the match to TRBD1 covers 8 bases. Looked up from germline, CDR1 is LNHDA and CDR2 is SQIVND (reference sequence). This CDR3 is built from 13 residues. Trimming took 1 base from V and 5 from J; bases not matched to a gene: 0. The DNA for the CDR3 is TGTGCCAGTAGTATAGGGACAGGGTATGGCTACACCTTC. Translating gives CASSIGTGYGYTF.

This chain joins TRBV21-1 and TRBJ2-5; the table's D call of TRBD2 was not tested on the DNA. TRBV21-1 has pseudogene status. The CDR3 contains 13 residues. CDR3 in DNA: TGTGCCAGCACCCCTCCCTCCCCCGAGGACCAGTACTTC. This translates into CASTPPSPEDQYF.

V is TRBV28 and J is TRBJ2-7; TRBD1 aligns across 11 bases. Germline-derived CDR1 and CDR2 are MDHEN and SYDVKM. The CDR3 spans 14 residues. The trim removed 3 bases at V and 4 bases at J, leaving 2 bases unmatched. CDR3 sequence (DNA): TGTGCCAGCAGTTTGGGACAGGGGGAATACGAGCAGTACTTC. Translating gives CASSLGQGEYEQYF.

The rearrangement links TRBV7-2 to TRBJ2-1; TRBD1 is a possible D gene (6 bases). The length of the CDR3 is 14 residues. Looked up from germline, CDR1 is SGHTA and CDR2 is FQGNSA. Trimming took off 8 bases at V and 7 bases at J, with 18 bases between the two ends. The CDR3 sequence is CASLGQTRNNEQFF. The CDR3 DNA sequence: TGTGCCAGCCTCGGACAGACCAGGAATAATGAGCAGTTCTTC.

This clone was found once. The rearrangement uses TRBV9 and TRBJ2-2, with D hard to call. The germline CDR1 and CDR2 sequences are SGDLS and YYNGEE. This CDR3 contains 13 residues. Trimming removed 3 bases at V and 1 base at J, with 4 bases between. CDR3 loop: CASSDRNTGELFF. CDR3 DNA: TGTGCCAGCAGCGACAGGAACACCGGGGAGCTGTTTTTT.